The rows below give T cell receptor beta chains drawn from one sample of a study of blood T cell repertoires in COVID-19. Measured with immunoSEQ multiplex PCR; TCRdb has only the in-frame clones, and not every one. The profile shows 330,000 or so clones, over 80% of them singletons. The sequencing sample was made of PBMCs or T cells enriched from blood (not recorded which). All receptors derive from a man between 25 and 39 years old who had recovered from COVID-19. The CDR3 runs from the conserved cysteine through the conserved F or W. The D gene is left open where the match is weak. Rows may omit the clone size; those that give it use once, few, many or a size class.

clone_size | j_call | v_call | d_call | cdr3_aa | cdr3_nt
- | TRBJ1-1 | TRBV5-1 | - | CASSLAGSETEAFF | TGCGCCAGCAGCTTGGCAGGGTCGGAAACTGAAGCTTTCTTT
- | TRBJ1-2 | TRBV2 | - | CASRPGVLNGYTF | TGTGCCAGCAGGCCAGGGGTTTTAAATGGCTACACCTTC
- | TRBJ1-1 | TRBV7-9 | TRBD1 | CASSFRTGGPGDTEAFF | TGTGCCAGCAGCTTTCGGACAGGCGGCCCAGGGGACACTGAAGCTTTCTTT
- | TRBJ2-2 | TRBV28 | TRBD1 | CAAQPGQGAGGELFF | TGTGCCGCTCAACCGGGACAGGGGGCGGGCGGGGAGCTGTTTTTT
once | TRBJ1-5 | TRBV19 | TRBD1 | CASRDRGGNQPQHF | TGTGCCAGTAGGGACAGGGGCGGCAATCAGCCCCAGCATTTT
- | TRBJ2-7 | TRBV9 | TRBD2 | CASSAGSGGGYEQYF | TGTGCCAGCAGCGCGGGTAGCGGGGGGGGATACGAGCAGTACTTC
- | TRBJ1-2 | TRBV10-3 | TRBD1 | CAISGQGGDGYTF | TGTGCCATCAGTGGACAGGGCGGGGATGGCTACACCTTC
- | TRBJ1-2 | TRBV25-1 | - | CAIDWRGGYTF | TGTGCCATCGACTGGAGAGGCGGCTACACCTTC
- | TRBJ1-2 | TRBV28 | - | CASSFAGRYGYTF | TGTGCCAGCAGTTTCGCAGGGCGCTATGGCTACACCTTC
- | TRBJ1-4 | TRBV7-9 | - | CASSATDSLPYEKLFF | TGTGCCAGCAGCGCAACGGACTCCCTCCCATATGAAAAACTGTTTTTT
- | TRBJ2-1 | TRBV24-1 | TRBD2 | CATSDPRAGVVDEQFF | TGTGCCACCAGTGATCCTAGAGCGGGGGTTGTCGATGAGCAGTTCTTC
- | TRBJ2-7 | TRBV5-4 | - | CASSSPDSYEQYF | TGTGCCAGCAGCTCCCCTGACAGCTACGAGCAGTACTTC
few | TRBJ2-7 | TRBV6-1 | - | CASSEHGSSYEQYF | TGTGCCAGCAGTGAACACGGGAGCTCCTACGAGCAGTACTTC
- | TRBJ1-2 | TRBV2 | TRBD1 | CASSEGTGGFYGYTF | TGTGCCAGCAGTGAAGGCACAGGGGGTTTTTATGGCTACACCTTC
once | TRBJ2-5 | TRBV2 | TRBD2 | CASSEHSGGGETQYF | TGTGCCAGCAGTGAGCATAGCGGGGGAGGAGAGACCCAGTACTTC
- | TRBJ1-5 | TRBV3-1/TRBV3-2 | - | CASSQDRDQPQHF | TGTGCCAGCAGCCAAGACAGGGATCAGCCCCAGCATTTT
- | TRBJ2-3 | TRBV9 | TRBD1 | CASSVGGTGYPDTQYF | TGTGCCAGCAGCGTAGGGGGGACAGGGTACCCAGATACGCAGTATTTT
- | TRBJ2-3 | TRBV27 | - | CASSLWGGAYTDTQYF | TGTGCCAGCAGTTTATGGGGGGGGGCCTACACAGATACGCAGTATTTT
- | TRBJ1-1 | TRBV6-5 | TRBD1 | CASRQGASTEAFF | TGTGCCAGCAGACAGGGGGCCAGCACTGAAGCTTTCTTT
- | TRBJ1-5 | TRBV18 | - | CASSPAERNQPQHF | TGTGCCAGCTCACCGGCGGAGCGGAATCAGCCCCAGCATTTT
- | TRBJ1-6 | TRBV28 | - | CASSLPNRVDSPLHF | TGTGCCAGCAGTTTACCGAACAGGGTAGATTCACCCCTCCACTTT
- | TRBJ2-7 | TRBV7-2 | - | CASSPRVVGGAREQYF | TGTGCCAGCAGCCCCCGGGTGGTAGGGGGGGCGCGGGAGCAGTACTTC
- | TRBJ2-7 | TRBV19 | - | CASSKSAPTSYEQYF | TGTGCCAGTAGTAAGAGCGCACCCACCTCCTACGAGCAGTACTTC
- | TRBJ1-2 | TRBV19 | - | CASSIVLTVGYTF | TGTGCCAGTAGTATAGTTTTAACAGTTGGCTACACCTTC